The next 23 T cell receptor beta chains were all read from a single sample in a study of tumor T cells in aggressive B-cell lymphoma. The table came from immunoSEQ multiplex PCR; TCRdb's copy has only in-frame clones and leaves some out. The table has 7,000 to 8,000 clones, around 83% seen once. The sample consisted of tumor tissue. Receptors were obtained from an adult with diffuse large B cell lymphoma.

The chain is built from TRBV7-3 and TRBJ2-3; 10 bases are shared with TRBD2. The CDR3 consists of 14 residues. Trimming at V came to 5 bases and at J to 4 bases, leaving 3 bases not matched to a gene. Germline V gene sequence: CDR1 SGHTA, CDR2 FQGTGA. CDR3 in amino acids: CASSIGLAADTQYF. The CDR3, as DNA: TGTGCCAGCAGCATAGGACTAGCGGCAGATACGCAGTATTTT.

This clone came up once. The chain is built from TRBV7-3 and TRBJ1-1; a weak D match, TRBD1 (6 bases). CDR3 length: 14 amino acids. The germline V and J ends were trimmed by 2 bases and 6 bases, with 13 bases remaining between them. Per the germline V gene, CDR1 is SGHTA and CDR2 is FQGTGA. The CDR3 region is CASSLVRGLPEAFF. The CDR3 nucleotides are TGTGCCAGCAGCTTAGTCAGGGGTTTACCTGAAGCTTTCTTT.

CDR3 DNA sequence: TGTGCCTGGAGGCGGACTTCAGGGGGCCACACTGAAGCTTTCTTT. Translating gives CAWRRTSGGHTEAFF. This chain joins TRBV30 and TRBJ1-1; 8 bases agree with TRBD1. The ends lost 3 bases at V and 3 bases at J; junction bases unmatched: 9. The CDR3 is 15 amino acids. The germline V gene encodes CDR1 GTSNPN and CDR2 SVGIG (reference sequence).

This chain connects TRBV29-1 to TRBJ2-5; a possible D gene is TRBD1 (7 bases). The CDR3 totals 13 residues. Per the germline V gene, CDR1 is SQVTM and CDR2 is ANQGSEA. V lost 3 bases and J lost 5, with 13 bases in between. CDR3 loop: CSVEKGAGETQYF. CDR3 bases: TGCAGCGTTGAGAAGGGGGCGGGGGAGACCCAGTACTTC.

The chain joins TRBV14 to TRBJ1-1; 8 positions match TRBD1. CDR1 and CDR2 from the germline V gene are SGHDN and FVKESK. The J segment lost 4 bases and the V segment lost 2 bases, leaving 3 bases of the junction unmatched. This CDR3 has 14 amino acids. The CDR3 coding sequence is TGTGCCAGCAGCCAAACCGGGACAGGCACTGAAGCTTTCTTT. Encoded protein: CASSQTGTGTEAFF.

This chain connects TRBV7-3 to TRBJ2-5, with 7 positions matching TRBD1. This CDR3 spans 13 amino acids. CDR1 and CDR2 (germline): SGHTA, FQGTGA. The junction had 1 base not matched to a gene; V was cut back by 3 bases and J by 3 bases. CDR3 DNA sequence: TGTGCCAGCAGCTTTACAGGGGAAGAGACCCAGTACTTC. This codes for CASSFTGEETQYF. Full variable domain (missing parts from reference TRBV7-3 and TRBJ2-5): GAGVSQTPSNKVTEKGKYVELRCDPISGHTALYWYRQSLGQGPEFLIYFQGTGAADDSGLPNDRFFAVRPEGSVSTLKIQRTERGDSAVYLCASSFTGEETQYFGPGTRLLVL.

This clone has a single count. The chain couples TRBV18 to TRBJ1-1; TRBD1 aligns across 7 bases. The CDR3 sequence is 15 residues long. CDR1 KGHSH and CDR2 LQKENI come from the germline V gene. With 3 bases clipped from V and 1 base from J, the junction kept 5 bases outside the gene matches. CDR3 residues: CASSPPGTANTEAFF. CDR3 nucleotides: TGTGCCAGCTCACCGCCTGGGACAGCGAACACTGAAGCTTTCTTT.

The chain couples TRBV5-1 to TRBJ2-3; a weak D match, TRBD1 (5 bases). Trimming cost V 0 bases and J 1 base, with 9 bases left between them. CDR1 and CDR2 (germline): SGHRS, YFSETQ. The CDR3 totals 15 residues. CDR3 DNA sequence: TGCGCCAGCAGCTTGGTTGGGGCGGGCACAGATACGCAGTATTTT. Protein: CASSLVGAGTDTQYF.

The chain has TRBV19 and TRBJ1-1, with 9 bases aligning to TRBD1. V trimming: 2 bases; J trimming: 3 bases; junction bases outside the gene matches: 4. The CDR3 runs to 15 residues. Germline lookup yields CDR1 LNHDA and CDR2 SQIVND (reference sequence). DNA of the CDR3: TGTGCCAGTAGTATACGGACAGGGGACGACACTGAAGCTTTCTTT. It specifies CASSIRTGDDTEAFF.

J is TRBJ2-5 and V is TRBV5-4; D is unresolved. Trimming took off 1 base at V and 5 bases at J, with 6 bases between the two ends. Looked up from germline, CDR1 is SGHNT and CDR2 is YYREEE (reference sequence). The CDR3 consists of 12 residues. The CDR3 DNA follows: TGTGCCAGCAGCTTGAAGGAGGAGACCCAGTACTTC. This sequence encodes CASSLKEETQYF.

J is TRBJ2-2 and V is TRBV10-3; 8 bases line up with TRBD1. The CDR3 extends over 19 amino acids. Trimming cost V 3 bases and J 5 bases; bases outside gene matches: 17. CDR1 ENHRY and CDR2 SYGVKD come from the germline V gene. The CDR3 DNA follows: TGTGCCATCAGTGAAAGGGGCAGGGGGCGCCCCCTGTATACCGGGGAGCTGTTTTTT. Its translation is CAISERGRGRPLYTGELFF.

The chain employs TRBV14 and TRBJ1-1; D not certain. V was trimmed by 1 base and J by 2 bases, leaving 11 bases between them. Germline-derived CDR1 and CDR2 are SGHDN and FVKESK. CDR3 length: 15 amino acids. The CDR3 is CASSQGTRTNTEAFF. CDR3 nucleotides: TGTGCCAGCAGCCAAGGGACTCGAACAAACACTGAAGCTTTCTTT.

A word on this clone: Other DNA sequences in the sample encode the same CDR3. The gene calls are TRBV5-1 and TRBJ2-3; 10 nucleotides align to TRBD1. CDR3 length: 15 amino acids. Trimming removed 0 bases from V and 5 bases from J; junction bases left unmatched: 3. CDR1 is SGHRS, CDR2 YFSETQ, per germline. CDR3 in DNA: TGCGCCAGCAGCTTGGTGGGACAGGGGAGAGATACGCAGTATTTT. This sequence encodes CASSLVGQGRDTQYF.

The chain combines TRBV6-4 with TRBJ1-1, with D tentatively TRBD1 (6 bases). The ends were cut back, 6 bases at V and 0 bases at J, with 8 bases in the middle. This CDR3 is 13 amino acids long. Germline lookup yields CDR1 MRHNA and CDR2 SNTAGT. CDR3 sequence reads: CASRQGLNTEAFF. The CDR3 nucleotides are TGTGCCAGCAGACAGGGTCTGAACACTGAAGCTTTCTTT.

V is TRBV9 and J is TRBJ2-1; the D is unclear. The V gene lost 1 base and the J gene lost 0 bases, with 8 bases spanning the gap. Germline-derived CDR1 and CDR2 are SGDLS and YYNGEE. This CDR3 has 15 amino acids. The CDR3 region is CASSVSEASYNEQFF. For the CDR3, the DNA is TGTGCCAGCAGCGTAAGTGAGGCCTCCTACAATGAGCAGTTCTTC.

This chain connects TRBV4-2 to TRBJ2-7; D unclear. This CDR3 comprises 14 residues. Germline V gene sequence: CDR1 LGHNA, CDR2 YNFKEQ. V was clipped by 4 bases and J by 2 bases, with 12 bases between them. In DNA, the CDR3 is TGTGCCAGCAGCCTAACTCTCGCCCCCTACGAGCAGTACTTC. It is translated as CASSLTLAPYEQYF.

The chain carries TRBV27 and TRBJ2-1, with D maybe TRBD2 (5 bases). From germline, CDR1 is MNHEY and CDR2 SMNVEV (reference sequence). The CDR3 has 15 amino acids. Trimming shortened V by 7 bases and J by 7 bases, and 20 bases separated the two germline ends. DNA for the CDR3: TGTGCCAGCAAGCCCCGGACTGCCCCAGAGAATGAGCAGTTCTTC. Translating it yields CASKPRTAPENEQFF.

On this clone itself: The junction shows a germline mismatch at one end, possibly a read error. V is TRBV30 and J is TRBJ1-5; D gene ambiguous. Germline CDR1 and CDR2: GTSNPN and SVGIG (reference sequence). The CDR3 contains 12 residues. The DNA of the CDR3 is TGTGCCTCGAGTCAGACGGGACAGCCCCAGCATTTT. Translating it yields CASSQTGQPQHF.

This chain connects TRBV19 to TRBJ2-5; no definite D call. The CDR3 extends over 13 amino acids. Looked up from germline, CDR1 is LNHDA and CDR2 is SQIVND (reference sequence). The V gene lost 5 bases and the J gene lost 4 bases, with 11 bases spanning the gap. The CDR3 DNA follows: TGTGCCAGTAGTCCCACCTCGGGAGAGACCCAGTACTTC. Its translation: CASSPTSGETQYF.

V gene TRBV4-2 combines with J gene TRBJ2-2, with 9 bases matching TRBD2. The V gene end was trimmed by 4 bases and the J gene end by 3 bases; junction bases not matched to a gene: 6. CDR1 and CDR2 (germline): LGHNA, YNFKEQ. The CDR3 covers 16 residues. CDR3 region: CASSPVAGVHTGELFF. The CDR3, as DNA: TGTGCCAGCAGCCCGGTAGCGGGAGTGCACACCGGGGAGCTGTTTTTT.

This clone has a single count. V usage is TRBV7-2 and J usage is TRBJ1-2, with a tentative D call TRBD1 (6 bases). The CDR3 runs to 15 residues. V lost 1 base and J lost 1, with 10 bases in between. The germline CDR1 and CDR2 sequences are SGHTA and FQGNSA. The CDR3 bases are TGTGCCAGCAGCTTAGGGCGGGGGCTTAACTATGGCTACACCTTC. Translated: CASSLGRGLNYGYTF.

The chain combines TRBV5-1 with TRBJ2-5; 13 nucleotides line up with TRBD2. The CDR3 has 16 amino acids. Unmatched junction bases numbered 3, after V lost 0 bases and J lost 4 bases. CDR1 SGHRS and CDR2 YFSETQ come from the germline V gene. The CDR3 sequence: CASSLARTSGGETQYF. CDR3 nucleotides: TGCGCCAGCAGCTTGGCCCGGACTAGCGGGGGAGAGACCCAGTACTTC.

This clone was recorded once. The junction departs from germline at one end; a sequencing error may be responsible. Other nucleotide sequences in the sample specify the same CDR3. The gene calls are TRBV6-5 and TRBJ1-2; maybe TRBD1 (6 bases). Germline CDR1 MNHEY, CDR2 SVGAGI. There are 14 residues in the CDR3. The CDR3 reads CASRYLDSGYGYTF. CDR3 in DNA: TGTGCCAGCAGGTACCTGGACAGCGGCTATGGCTACACCTTT.